The entry below describes one TCR beta chain. The study excluded patients with uncontrolled infection, other autoimmune disease, pregnancy or lactation. Diagnosis rested on symptoms, serum thyroxine and TRAb, thyroid ultrasound, and orbital computed tomography. Per the germline V gene, CDR1 is DFQATT and CDR2 is SNEGSKA (reference sequence). The CDR3 totals 15 residues. Trimming removed 3 bases at V and 0 bases at J, with 12 bases between. The sample originates from a study of T cells in Graves' hyperthyroidism and ophthalmopathy. There were TCR beta CDR3 regions amplified from RNA transcripts. Using the HTBI primer set, a first-round RT-PCR was run on the TCR CDR3. TCRdb independently ran MiXCR on the multiplex PCR reads; one entry per CDR3 protein. The table records around 580,000 distinct CDR3 sequences, 35% to 55% of them present only once.

Material: peripheral blood or thyroid tissue (not recorded which). The J gene is TRBJ1-5, the V gene TRBV20-1; D call uncertain. The TCR was taken from a woman between 18 and 30 years old with Graves' hyperthyroidism. The CDR3: CSASSEEGSNQPQHF. For the CDR3, the DNA is TGCAGTGCTAGTTCTGAGGAGGGTAGCAATCAGCCCCAGCATTTT.